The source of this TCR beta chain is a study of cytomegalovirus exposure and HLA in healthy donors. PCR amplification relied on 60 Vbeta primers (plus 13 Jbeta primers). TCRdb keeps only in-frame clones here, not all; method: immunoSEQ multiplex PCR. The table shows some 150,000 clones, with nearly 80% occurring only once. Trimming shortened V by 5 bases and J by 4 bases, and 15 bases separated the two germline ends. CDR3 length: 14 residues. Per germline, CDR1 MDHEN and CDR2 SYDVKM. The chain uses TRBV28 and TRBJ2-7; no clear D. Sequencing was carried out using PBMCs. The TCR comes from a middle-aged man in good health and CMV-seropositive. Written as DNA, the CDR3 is TGTGCCAGCAGTATCGTCGGCGACTCTTACGAGCAGTACTTC. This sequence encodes CASSIVGDSYEQYF. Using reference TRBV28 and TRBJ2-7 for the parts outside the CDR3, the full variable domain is DVKVTQSSRYLVKRTGEKVFLECVQDMDHENMFWYRQDPGLGLRLIYFSYDVKMKEKGDIPEGYSVSREKKERFSLILESASTNQTSMYLCASSIVGDSYEQYFGPGTRLTVT.